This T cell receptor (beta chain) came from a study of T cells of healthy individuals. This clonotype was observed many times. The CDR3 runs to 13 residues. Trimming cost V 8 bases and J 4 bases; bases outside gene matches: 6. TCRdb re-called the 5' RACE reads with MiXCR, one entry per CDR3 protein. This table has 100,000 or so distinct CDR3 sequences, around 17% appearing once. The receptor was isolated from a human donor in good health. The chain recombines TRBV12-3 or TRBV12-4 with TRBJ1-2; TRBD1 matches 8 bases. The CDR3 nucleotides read TGTGCCAGCGTCCCGACAGGGGTCTATGGCTACACCTTC. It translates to CASVPTGVYGYTF.